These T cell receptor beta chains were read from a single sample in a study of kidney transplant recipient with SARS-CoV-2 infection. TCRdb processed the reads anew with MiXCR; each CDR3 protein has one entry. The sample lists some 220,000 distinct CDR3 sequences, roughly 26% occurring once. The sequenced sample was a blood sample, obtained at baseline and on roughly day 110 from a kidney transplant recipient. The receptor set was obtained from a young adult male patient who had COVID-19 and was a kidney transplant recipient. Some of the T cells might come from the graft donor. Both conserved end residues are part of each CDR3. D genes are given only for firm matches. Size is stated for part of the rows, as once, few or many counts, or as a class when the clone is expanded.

CSARGPETQYF | TGCAGTGCCCGAGGGCCCGAGACCCAGTACTTC | TRBJ2-5 | TRBV20-1 | few | -
CASSQPRQGEAFF | TGTGCCAGCAGCCAACCCCGACAGGGGGAAGCTTTCTTT | TRBJ1-1 | TRBV4-2 | many | TRBD1
CAISDAGTSGYEQYF | TGTGCCATCAGTGACGCCGGGACTAGCGGGTACGAGCAGTACTTC | TRBJ2-7 | TRBV10-3 | many | TRBD2
CASSPSTFFYEQYF | TGTGCCAGCTCACCCTCGACCTTTTTCTACGAGCAGTACTTC | TRBJ2-7 | TRBV18 | many | -
CASSLEGGYSGNTIYF | TGTGCCAGCAGCTTGGAAGGGGGCTACTCTGGAAACACCATATATTTT | TRBJ1-3 | TRBV5-4 | many | TRBD1
CASSREGQFSTDTQYF | TGTGCCAGCAGCCGCGAGGGACAGTTTAGCACAGATACGCAGTATTTT | TRBJ2-3 | TRBV5-4 | - | TRBD1
CASSSSGVEKLCF | TGTGCCAGCAGTTCGTCAGGGGTTGAAAAACTGTGTTTT | TRBJ1-4 | TRBV27 | - | -
CASSCSAFTRKTYGYTF | TGTGCCAGCAGCTGCTCCGCGTTTACCCGAAAGACCTATGGCTACACCTTC | TRBJ1-2 | TRBV7-8 | many | -
CASSRECRDGKTYGYTF | TGTGCCAGCAGCCGAGAGTGCAGAGACGGAAAGACCTATGGCTACACCTTC | TRBJ1-2 | TRBV7-2 | many | -
CASSDELGGRKTYGYTF | TGTGCCAGCAGTGATGAACTAGGTGGGAGAAAGACCTATGGCTACACCTTC | TRBJ1-2 | TRBV6-1 | many | -
CASSPLGLGTDTQYF | TGTGCCAGCAGTCCCTTAGGGCTGGGCACAGATACGCAGTATTTT | TRBJ2-3 | TRBV6-2/TRBV6-3 | few | -
CASSEAVNYGYTF | TGTGCCAGCAGCGAGGCGGTTAACTATGGCTACACCTTC | TRBJ1-2 | TRBV11-2 | many | -
CAWSVSLQLPEAFF | TGTGCCTGGAGTGTATCCTTACAGTTGCCTGAAGCTTTCTTT | TRBJ1-1 | TRBV30 | many | -
CSARTENPGIPEAFF | TGCAGTGCTAGGACCGAAAACCCAGGGATTCCTGAAGCTTTCTTT | TRBJ1-1 | TRBV20-1 | many | -
CASSWLISFRKTYGYTF | TGTGCCAGCAGTTGGCTAATCAGCTTCCGAAAGACCTATGGCTACACCTTC | TRBJ1-2 | TRBV12-3/TRBV12-4 | many | -
CASSNQGSHGKTYGYTF | TGTGCCAGCAGTAACCAGGGCTCACACGGAAAGACCTATGGCTACACCTTC | TRBJ1-2 | TRBV6-4 | many | -
CASSPPGGNIQYF | TGTGCCAGCAGCCCCCCCGGGGGAAACATTCAGTACTTC | TRBJ2-4 | TRBV7-2 | many | -
CSATLAADTQYF | TGCAGTGCAACTCTAGCGGCAGATACGCAGTATTTT | TRBJ2-3 | TRBV20-1 | many | TRBD2
CASSGEEFTRKTYGYTF | TGTGCCAGCAGCGGTGAGGAGTTTACCCGAAAGACCTATGGCTACACCTTC | TRBJ1-2 | TRBV7-8 | many | -
CATSVSSSTRKTYGYTF | TGTGCCACCAGTGTTTCAAGTAGTACCAGAAAGACCTATGGCTACACCTTC | TRBJ1-2 | TRBV24-1 | many | -
CASSLVTGAEQYF | TGTGCCAGCAGCTTGGTTACCGGGGCCGAGCAGTACTTC | TRBJ2-7 | TRBV5-6 | many | -
CASSGREANEKLFF | TGTGCCAGCAGTGGAAGGGAGGCTAATGAAAAACTGTTTTTT | TRBJ1-4 | TRBV2 | many | -
CAGSIVIPISFSETQYF | TGCGCCGGCAGCATCGTCATTCCCATTTCTTTCTCTGAGACCCAGTACTTC | TRBJ2-5 | TRBV3-1 | - | -
CASSQDPTGQGYGYTF | TGCGCCAGCAGCCAAGATCCCACAGGGCAGGGCTATGGCTACACCTTC | TRBJ1-2 | TRBV4-3 | many | -
CASSSGTGTNGYTF | TGTGCCAGCAGTTCTGGGACAGGGACAAATGGCTACACCTTC | TRBJ1-2 | TRBV28 | many | TRBD1
CASSQSRRRRGEAFF | TGCGCCAGCAGTCAATCAAGACGGCGCAGGGGGGAAGCTTTCTTT | TRBJ1-1 | TRBV23-1 | once | TRBD1
CAWPSGRYRKTYGYTF | TGTGCCTGGCCCAGTGGGCGTTATAGAAAGACCTATGGCTACACCTTC | TRBJ1-2 | TRBV30 | many | -
CASSLGRLAGSSTDTQYF | TGCGCCAGCAGCTTGGGTCGGCTAGCGGGTTCTAGCACAGATACGCAGTATTTT | TRBJ2-3 | TRBV5-1 | - | TRBD2
CATMDSASGNTIYF | TGTGCCACCATGGACAGTGCCTCTGGAAACACCATATATTTT | TRBJ1-3 | TRBV3-1 | many | -
CASSLAVNAGELFF | TGTGCCAGCAGCTTAGCGGTAAACGCCGGGGAGCTGTTTTTT | TRBJ2-2 | TRBV7-9 | - | -
CASSFSGTDTQYF | TGTGCCAGCAGTTTTTCAGGCACAGATACGCAGTATTTT | TRBJ2-3 | TRBV27 | few | -
CASSQGSNTEAFF | TGTGCCAGCAGCCAAGGGAGTAACACTGAAGCTTTCTTT | TRBJ1-1 | TRBV3-1 | many | -
CAGTLRRYGGEQYF | TGTGCCGGCACCCTCCGGAGGTATGGGGGGGAGCAGTACTTC | TRBJ2-7 | TRBV5-6 | few | -
CASSMGPASQPQHF | TGTGCCAGTAGTATGGGGCCAGCTAGTCAGCCCCAGCATTTT | TRBJ1-5 | TRBV19 | many | -
CASKGTSPSGANVLTF | TGTGCCAGCAAGGGGACTAGCCCCTCTGGGGCCAACGTCCTGACTTTC | TRBJ2-6 | TRBV6-5 | many | TRBD2
CASSWSTYHGKTYGYTF | TGTGCCAGCAGCTGGAGTACATACCATGGAAAGACCTATGGCTACACCTTC | TRBJ1-2 | TRBV7-9 | many | -
CASSFPRRSRKTYGYTF | TGTGCCAGCAGTTTTCCTCGACGCTCTAGAAAGACCTATGGCTACACCTTC | TRBJ1-2 | TRBV6-8 | many | -
CASSSCICIGKTYGYTF | TGTGCCAGCAGTTCCTGCATCTGCATCGGAAAGACCTATGGCTACACCTTC | TRBJ1-2 | TRBV6-2/TRBV6-3 | many | -
CASSRGSGYTF | TGTGCCAGCAGCCGAGGAAGTGGCTACACCTTC | TRBJ1-2 | TRBV6-5 | many | -
CASSLGDYGYTF | TGTGCCAGCAGCCTAGGAGACTATGGCTACACCTTC | TRBJ1-2 | TRBV5-5 | many | -
CSASPPSDMGYTF | TGCAGTGCTAGCCCTCCGTCTGACATGGGCTACACCTTC | TRBJ1-2 | TRBV20-1 | many | -
CASSMGQGGDRSGMNTEAFF | TGCGCCAGCAGCATGGGACAGGGCGGAGATAGATCCGGCATGAACACTGAAGCTTTCTTT | TRBJ1-1 | TRBV5-1 | - | TRBD1